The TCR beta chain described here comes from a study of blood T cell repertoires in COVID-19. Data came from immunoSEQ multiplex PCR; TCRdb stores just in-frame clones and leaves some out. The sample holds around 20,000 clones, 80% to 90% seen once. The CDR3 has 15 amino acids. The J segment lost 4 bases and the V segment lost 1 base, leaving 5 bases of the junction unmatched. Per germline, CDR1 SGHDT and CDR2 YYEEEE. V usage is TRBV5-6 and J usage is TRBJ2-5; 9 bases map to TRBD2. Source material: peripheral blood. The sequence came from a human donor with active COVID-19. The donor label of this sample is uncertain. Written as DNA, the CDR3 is TGTGCCAGCAGCTTGCTGATAGCGGGAGTAGAGACCCAGTACTTC. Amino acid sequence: CASSLLIAGVETQYF.